What follows is one T cell receptor (beta chain) and its context. The data are from a study of blood T cell repertoires in COVID-19. Study-wide background: Specimens from acute and convalescent COVID-19 originated in the United States, Italy and Spain. In each case, the material was cDNA or gDNA derived from T cells, B-cell-depleted T cells, or PBMCs.

Authors' analysis steps: The assay estimated nucleated cells by amplifying reference gene primers. The assay was immunoSEQ multiplex PCR, and TCRdb's table has in-frame clones only and misses some. V, J and clone size derive from that table, while D and trimming were established from the DNA sequence. The sample includes approximately 200,000 clones, approximately 80% of them seen just once. Germline V lookup: CDR1 LNHDA, CDR2 SQIVND (reference sequence). The CDR3 loop spans 14 amino acids. Unmatched junction bases numbered 7, after V lost 9 bases and J lost 4 bases. The chain employs TRBV19 and TRBJ2-5; 11 nucleotides align to TRBD1. This receptor was obtained from a woman aged 80 or older with acute or convalescent COVID-19. The sample consisted of peripheral blood. CDR3 nucleotides: TGTGCCAGCGGGGACAGGGGGAGGACAGAGACCCAGTACTTC. This translates into CASGDRGRTETQYF.